This TCR beta chain was found in a study of T cells expressing NK-cell markers. Scientists made TCR beta cDNA using 5'RACE template switching with UMIs. TCRdb re-called the 5' RACE reads; every CDR3 protein appears as one record, without DNA. The listing records 250,000 to 300,000 distinct CDR3 sequences. With respect to this clonotype: Its antigen is currently unknown.

General study points: Similarly, these clonotypes led the CD3+CD56-NKG2C+ fraction as well in several donors.

The source material was blood T cells: a sorted CD56 or NKG2C T cell subset, CD4+ or CD8+ T cells, or bulk PBMC T cells (not recorded which). This receptor was obtained from a man aged 18 to 30 in good health.

This chain's CDR3 is CASTPPGRGWMNTEAFF. The rearrangement joins TRBV28 to TRBJ1-1; TCRdb calls TRBD1, which cannot be checked without DNA. The CDR3 contains 17 residues. From germline, CDR1 is MDHEN and CDR2 SYDVKM. The whole variable domain, remainder taken from reference TRBV28 and TRBJ1-1, is DVKVTQSSRYLVKRTGEKVFLECVQDMDHENMFWYRQDPGLGLRLIYFSYDVKMKEKGDIPEGYSVSREKKERFSLILESASTNQTSMYLCASTPPGRGWMNTEAFFGQGTRLTVV.